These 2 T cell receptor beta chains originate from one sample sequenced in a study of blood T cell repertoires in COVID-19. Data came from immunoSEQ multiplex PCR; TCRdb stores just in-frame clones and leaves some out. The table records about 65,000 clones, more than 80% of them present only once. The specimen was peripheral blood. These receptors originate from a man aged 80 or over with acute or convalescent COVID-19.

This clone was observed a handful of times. The CDR3 bases are TGTGCCAGCTCACCTGACAGCTACAATGAAAAACTGTTTTTT. Its translation: CASSPDSYNEKLFF. The chain joins TRBV18 to TRBJ1-4; a possible D gene is TRBD1 (5 bases). Trimming left V 3 bases short and J 5 bases short, with 10 bases between. CDR1 is KGHSH and CDR2 is LQKENI in the germline V gene. The CDR3 is 14 residues long. The full variable domain, its missing parts supplied by reference TRBV18 and TRBJ1-4, is NAGVMQNPRHLVRRRGQEARLRCSPMKGHSHVYWYRQLPEEGLKFMVYLQKENIIDESGMPKERFSAEFPKEGPSILRIQQVVRGDSAAYFCASSPDSYNEKLFFGSGTQLSVL.

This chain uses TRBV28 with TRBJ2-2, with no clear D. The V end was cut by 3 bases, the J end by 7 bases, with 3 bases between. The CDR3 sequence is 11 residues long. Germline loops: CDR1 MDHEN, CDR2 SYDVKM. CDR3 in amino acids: CASSFIGELFF. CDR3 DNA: TGTGCCAGCAGTTTCATCGGGGAGCTGTTTTTT.